Each of the 22 T cell receptor beta chains below was sequenced from the same sample in a study of blood T cells in healthy people across ages. Next came a second PCR, run for roughly 7 to 12 cycles, which used a sample-barcoded 5' primer along with a J-beta primer mix. TCRdb analysed the 5' RACE reads with MiXCR anew, one entry per CDR3 protein. This table has around 1,500,000 distinct CDR3 sequences, roughly 28% appearing once. The sample was blood. These receptors all stem from a woman in her twenties or thirties in good health.

The chain couples TRBV7-2 to TRBJ1-1; no clear D. Germline lookup yields CDR1 SGHTA and CDR2 FQGNSA. The CDR3 has 14 amino acids. V was cut by 3 bases and J by 4 bases, with 12 bases left in between. CDR3 nucleotide sequence: TGTGCCAGCAGCTTCCAAGGGATGGGCACTGAAGCTTTCTTT. This codes for CASSFQGMGTEAFF.

The chain joins TRBV7-6 to TRBJ2-4; 10 bases agree with TRBD1. The assigned J gene may be wrong: the sequence end matches TRBJ2-7 better. The CDR3 is 14 amino acids. Germline V gene lookup returns CDR1 SGHVS and CDR2 FNYEAQ. The CDR3 loop reads CASSSYRDRGEQYF. In nucleotides, the CDR3 is TGTGCCAGCAGCTCCTATCGGGACAGGGGCGAGCAGTACTTC.

This clonotype was seen repeatedly, ten times or more. The CDR3 reads CATNSERPGSYNEQFF. The CDR3 DNA sequence: TGTGCCACCAATTCGGAACGTCCCGGGTCCTACAATGAGCAGTTCTTC. The chain recombines TRBV15 with TRBJ2-1; D is unresolved. Between the trimmed V and J ends, which lost 7 bases and 1 base, there was a span of 17 bases. Germline V gives CDR1 LNHNV, CDR2 YYDKDF (reference sequence). This CDR3 is built from 16 residues.

CDR3 bases: TGTGCCAGCAGTTTTGAGGGAGCTGGGGCCAACGTCCTGACTTTC. Amino acid sequence: CASSFEGAGANVLTF. The genes are TRBV6-6 and TRBJ2-6; D may be TRBD2 (5 bases). The CDR3 contains 15 residues. Germline V CDR1 and CDR2: MNHNY, SVGAGI (reference sequence). Trimming pared 4 bases from V and 2 bases from J, leaving 9 bases between.

This clonotype was counted a few times. This chain joins TRBV24-1 and TRBJ2-1; TRBD1 matches at 7 bases. After removal of 6 bases from V and 5 bases from J, the junction contained 6 bases not matched to a gene. Germline-derived CDR1 and CDR2 are KGHDR and SFDVKD. The CDR3 is 14 amino acids. CDR3 loop: CATSPGQTNNEQFF. In nucleotides, the CDR3 is TGTGCCACCAGTCCGGGACAGACTAACAATGAGCAGTTCTTC.

Concerning this clonotype: Germline and junction disagree at one end, which may indicate a read error. The chain carries TRBV6-5 and TRBJ2-7; 11 positions match TRBD2. The CDR3 loop spans 18 amino acids. Germline CDR1 and CDR2: MNHEY and SVGAGI. The CDR3 spells CVSSFLAGGLKNYNEQYF. The CDR3, as DNA: TGTGTCAGCAGTTTCCTAGCGGGGGGCTTAAAAAATTACAATGAGCAGTACTTC.

The chain has TRBV5-1 and TRBJ2-1, with TRBD2 matching 8 bases. Germline assignment: CDR1 SGHRS and CDR2 YFSETQ. The CDR3 has 15 residues. The V gene end was trimmed by 2 bases and the J gene end by 6 bases; junction bases not matched to a gene: 7. The CDR3 reads CASSFSSGSPNEQFF. In DNA, the CDR3 is TGCGCCAGCAGCTTTTCGAGCGGGAGCCCCAATGAGCAGTTCTTC.

CDR3 in amino acids: CASSLDGFLYEQYF. The CDR3, as DNA: TGTGCCAGCAGCTTAGACGGATTTCTCTACGAGCAGTACTTC. The chain links TRBV7-2 to TRBJ2-7; D unresolved. The germline CDR1 and CDR2 sequences are SGHTA and FQGNSA. The V end lost 1 base, the J end lost 3 bases, and 10 bases lay between the germline ends. This CDR3 has 14 residues.

This clonotype was picked up many times. V gene TRBV10-2 combines with J gene TRBJ2-7; D is unresolved. The CDR3 is 16 amino acids. The germline V gene has CDR1 WSHSY and CDR2 SAAADI. V lost 0 bases and J lost 1, with 13 bases in between. CDR3 nucleotides: TGCGCCAGCAGTGAGTCGAACTACTACCTATCCTACGAGCAGTACTTC. This encodes CASSESNYYLSYEQYF.

This clonotype was picked up many times. This sequence joins TRBV28 and TRBJ2-5, with a possible D match to TRBD1 (6 bases). CDR1 is MDHEN and CDR2 is SYDVKM in the germline V gene. CDR3 length: 15 amino acids. V lost 6 bases to trimming and J lost 4 bases, with 18 bases between them. The CDR3 loop reads CASSPGHTARETQYF. The DNA for the CDR3 is TGTGCCAGCAGCCCGGGACATACGGCGCGAGAGACCCAGTACTTC.

Remarks on this clonotype: A read error may explain this, as a much larger clone is one base away. The CDR3 DNA follows: TGTGCCGGCAGTTTTAGGGACAGGGGGCAACAGTACTTC. Translation: CAGSFRDRGQQYF. This chain uses TRBV27 with TRBJ2-5; the match to TRBD1 covers 12 bases. The CDR3 covers 13 residues. The V gene's germline CDR1 is MNHEY and CDR2 SMNVEV (reference sequence).

This clonotype was seen many times. This chain connects TRBV29-1 to TRBJ2-7; 7 bases align to TRBD1. The CDR3 is 12 amino acids. Germline V lookup: CDR1 SQVTM, CDR2 ANQGSEA. The V gene end was trimmed by 7 bases and the J gene end by 3 bases; junction bases not matched to a gene: 6. For the CDR3, the DNA is TGCAGCGCTGAGGGACAGAACTACGAGCAGTACTTC. Protein product: CSAEGQNYEQYF.

This sequence joins TRBV20-1 and TRBJ2-4; maybe TRBD2 (7 bases). The last part of the DNA fits TRBJ2-5 better; the J call may be wrong. Germline lookup yields CDR1 DFQATT and CDR2 SNEGSKA (reference sequence). CDR3 length equals 14 residues. The CDR3 nucleotides are TGCAGTGCCGAATATCGGCGGGGGCGAGAGACCCAGTACTTC. Its protein product is CSAEYRRGRETQYF.

The sample holds many counts of this clonotype. V usage is TRBV6-5 and J usage is TRBJ1-5, with 11 bases that match TRBD1. Unmatched junction bases numbered 5, after V lost 4 bases and J lost 3 bases. Germline CDR1 is MNHEY and CDR2 is SVGAGI. The CDR3 covers 16 residues. CDR3 bases: TGTGCCAGCAGTTCCCGGACAGGGGGCTTCAATCAGCCCCAGCATTTT. Protein sequence: CASSSRTGGFNQPQHF.

The table lists this clonotype with many counts. The chain recombines TRBV28 with TRBJ2-7; 9 bases align to TRBD2. This CDR3 contains 14 residues. The germline V gene has CDR1 MDHEN and CDR2 SYDVKM. V shed 6 bases and J 5 bases; nucleotides not matched to a gene: 8. CDR3 bases: TGTGCCAGCAGGCCTGGCGGGGGGGTAAACGAGCAGTACTTC. Its translation: CASRPGGGVNEQYF. Filled out from reference TRBV28 and TRBJ2-7, the complete variable domain reads DVKVTQSSRYLVKRTGEKVFLECVQDMDHENMFWYRQDPGLGLRLIYFSYDVKMKEKGDIPEGYSVSREKKERFSLILESASTNQTSMYLCASRPGGGVNEQYFGPGTRLTVT.

This clonotype was counted only a few times. At one of its ends the junction is not consistent with the germline gene, which may arise from a read error. The chain links TRBV28 to TRBJ1-1; D remains ambiguous. The CDR3 covers 12 residues. CDR1 and CDR2 (germline): MDHEN, SYDVKM. The CDR3 sequence is CASSLALAEAFF. DNA for the CDR3: TGTGCCAGTAGTTTAGCCCTCGCTGAAGCTTTCTTT.

The V gene is TRBV20-1, the J gene TRBJ2-3, with 9 bases lining up with TRBD2. Germline CDR1 DFQATT, CDR2 SNEGSKA (reference sequence). This CDR3 comprises 17 residues. V lost 1 base to trimming and J lost 0 bases; unmatched junction nucleotides: 8. The CDR3 here is CSARGGLAGSSTDTQYF. The DNA of the CDR3 is TGCAGTGCTAGAGGTGGTCTAGCGGGGTCTAGCACAGATACGCAGTATTTT.

In its sample, this clonotype was seen once. An end of the junction does not agree with germline; a read error may underlie this. The chain combines TRBV27 with TRBJ1-2; D ambiguous. The CDR3 has 13 residues. Germline lookup yields CDR1 MNHEY and CDR2 SMNVEV (reference sequence). The CDR3 DNA sequence: TGTGCCGGCAGTTTCCGGGCCTCCTATGGCTACACCTTC. The encoded protein is CAGSFRASYGYTF.

This clonotype was detected many times. CDR3 in amino acids: CAISESEGFNYGYTF. In nucleotides, the CDR3 is TGTGCCATCAGTGAGTCGGAAGGTTTTAACTATGGCTACACCTTC. J is TRBJ1-2 and V is TRBV10-3, with D hard to call. This CDR3 contains 15 residues. The V end was cut by 0 bases, the J end by 1 base, with 9 bases between. Germline CDR1 and CDR2: ENHRY and SYGVKD.

The sample holds a few counts of this clonotype. This rearrangement joins TRBV20-1 to TRBJ2-5, with unresolved D. CDR1 is DFQATT, CDR2 SNEGSKA, per germline (reference sequence). V was pared by 6 bases and J by 1 base, with 18 bases between. This CDR3 region has 15 residues. CDR3 in amino acids: CSAEISGVPQETQYF. CDR3 bases: TGCAGTGCCGAGATTTCAGGCGTCCCCCAAGAGACCCAGTACTTC.

At least ten counts were recorded for this clonotype. The rearrangement uses TRBV20-1 and TRBJ2-7; tentative D call: TRBD1 (6 bases). The germline gives CDR1 DFQATT, CDR2 SNEGSKA (reference sequence). CDR3 length equals 13 residues. Trimming shortened V by 0 bases and J by 5 bases, and 11 bases separated the two germline ends. The CDR3 reads CSARDNRVHEQYF. In DNA form, the CDR3 reads TGCAGTGCTAGAGATAACAGGGTCCACGAGCAGTACTTC.

This clonotype has just a few counts. The gene calls are TRBV18 and TRBJ2-7; D may correspond to TRBD1 or TRBD2 (5 bases each). The CDR3 totals 16 residues. The V end lost 3 bases, the J end lost 0 bases, and 15 bases lay between the germline ends. Germline V gene sequence: CDR1 KGHSH, CDR2 LQKENI. This CDR3 reads CASSPTRDRNSYEQYF. The CDR3 coding sequence is TGTGCCAGCTCACCTACCCGGGACCGAAACTCCTACGAGCAGTACTTC.